This section outlines one T cell receptor beta chain sequence together with its context. The protocol was immunoSEQ multiplex PCR, while the TCRdb copy is restricted to in-frame clones and leaves out a portion. The top ten clones hold 10% to 15% of a sample with fewer than 60,000 clones, under 90% of them seen once. These data originate in a study of blood T cell repertoires in COVID-19. Study overall: Samples came from the United States, Italy and Spain, spanning acute and convalescent COVID-19.

CDR3 length: 14 residues. CDR1 MNHEY and CDR2 SVGAGI come from the germline V gene. With V trimmed by 8 bases and J by 2 bases, 8 bases remained unmatched. This clonotype was sampled from a woman older than 75 with acute or convalescent COVID-19. Sequenced: peripheral blood. V and J are TRBV6-5 and TRBJ1-2; 7 bases are a match to TRBD1. The DNA for the CDR3 is TGTGCCAGCGAAGGAAGGGGGCGGAACTATGGCTACACCTTC. Translating gives CASEGRGRNYGYTF.